This T cell receptor (beta chain) was identified in a study of blood T cells in healthy people across ages. Overall study results and limits: Those diversity estimates obtained from one million T cells were thought to be underestimates. Expanded clonotype shifts may have been confounded, as the donors had an unknown CMV status.

A J-beta primer mix and a sample-barcoded 5' primer were used in a second PCR of about 6 to 12 cycles. TCRdb ran MiXCR on the 5' RACE reads and lists one entry per CDR3 protein. The sample lists approximately 810,000 distinct CDR3 sequences; 25% to 30% were seen once. In regard to this clonotype: Its antigen is still unknown.

The CDR3 has 15 residues. With V trimmed by 9 bases and J by 2 bases, 11 bases remained unmatched. Germline V gives CDR1 SNHLY, CDR2 FYNNEI. The study recruited healthy Caucasian donors from Russia who were aged roughly 6 to 95. Every sample yielded at least 6.5 million isolated PBMCs. This chain links TRBV2 with TRBJ1-1, with 8 bases matching TRBD1. This receptor was identified in a woman of 80 years or more in good health. Sequenced input: blood. The CDR3 sequence is CASTDRGQGNTEAFF. The CDR3, as DNA: TGTGCCAGTACAGACCGAGGACAGGGCAACACTGAAGCTTTCTTT.